This TCR beta chain derives from a study of cytomegalovirus exposure and HLA in healthy donors (dated by TCRdb to about 2017). With respect to the entire study: In an earlier analysis of 587 of the donors, approximately 260 Gb of sequence data and 90 million to 130 million unique TCR beta sequences from some 170 million T cells were reported. In the later analysis, no new phenotypic data were used to find candidate immune exposures; instead, reliance was placed on TCR beta sequences and their occurrence across donors. A separate validation cohort of roughly 120 different subjects was used in addition to the approximately 670-subject first cohort. All discovery cohort repertoires had been generated on a single sequencing platform. The study aimed to test whether cataloging public T cell receptors could reveal signatures of past pathogen exposure. Of the approximately 400 genotyped donors, less than 90% were placed in the genetic ancestry cluster associated with self-reported Caucasian donors. To predict cytomegalovirus infection status, the study brought together high-throughput TCR immunosequencing, statistical association of individual TCRs with disease status, and machine learning. To decide whether each TCR beta V gene segment behaved as functional or pseudogenic, an earlier analysis of some 570 of the donors relied on high-throughput TCR beta sequencing. A later genetic analysis took genome-wide SNP genotypes for about three fifths of the 666 donors and used that subset as a discovery cohort. The number of typed donors differed by locus: about 620-630 for A, B, C, DRB1 and DQB1; 522 for DQA1; 606 for DPA1; and around 490 for DPB1. HLA typing included class I and class II loci at four-digit resolution. About five DR-DQ haplotypes were treated as single units for association and clustering because of strong linkage in the cohort. In a later analysis, previously published TCR beta repertoires from 670 or so donors were re-analyzed and high-resolution HLA genotyping was added so that TCR occurrence patterns could be studied. An early release that covered several hundred HLA-typed donors contained approximately 300 gigabases of sequencing data and tens of millions of unique TCR sequences. Among some 410 genotyped donors of the cohort, an average of around 220,000 unique TCR beta nucleotide sequences was sequenced per donor, of which 15% to 20% were non-productive. The T cell repertoires of roughly 660 subjects were profiled by immunosequencing and related to cytomegalovirus serostatus. Alongside the repertoire data, information on donor age, sex, ethnicity and CMV serostatus was compiled. What the research found in general, with its limitations: Because HLA typing was missing for some donors at each locus, association tests included only the typed subset. The cohort was sequenced for TCR beta chains only, and without alpha or paired-chain data the features that could be detected were limited. It was suggested by the authors that the approach could potentially be generalized to other disease states and immunological phenotypes. Around 16 rarely observed V segments, including chromosome 9 orphons, were excluded from the earlier analysis of 550 to 700 of the donors because counts were too low. Presence/absence analyses assumed roughly uniform sequencing depth across donors, an assumption that may not hold. A cluster of highly shared sequence variants was judged likely to represent a technical artifact of the sequencing pipeline. A later analysis reported that several top co-occurrence clusters appeared linked to parvovirus B19, influenza, CMV and Epstein-Barr virus. When HLA alleles, especially DR and DQ, strongly co-occurred, TCR associations were difficult to assign to individual alleles. Compared with the roughly 700-donor mean, donors in an Asian-associated ancestry cluster had fewer N-insertions in productive TCRs, according to a later genetic analysis. Most TCR sequences were seen in very few donors, while some public TCRs were found in many individuals. At a false discovery rate of 0.05, a later analysis linked under 20,000 TCR beta sequences to specific HLA alleles. In the study, about 150 TCR beta chains were listed as associated with cytomegalovirus. In vitro tests confirmed that a few of the cytomegalovirus-associated TCR beta chains recognize cytomegalovirus antigens. In an earlier analysis of approximately 600 of the donors, most TCR beta V segments were observed in productive rearrangements about 87% or about 30% of the time, broadly matching IMGT annotations. Most CMV-associated TCR beta chains appeared to be HLA-restricted in a later analysis, and the HLA associations seemed to be driven largely by CMV exposure. Linkage disequilibrium might explain the correlated functional status among segregating V segments, but an unknown experimental factor could not be excluded. According to a later analysis, TCR association rates differed among HLA loci, with DRB1 alleles showing the most associated TCRs and HLA-C alleles showing the fewest. Cytomegalovirus status was reported to be diagnosed by the classifier with high specificity and sensitivity in both the original and validation cohorts. CMV serostatus was the only immune exposure information available for the cohort. The 87-base-pair reads could not distinguish some IMGT-functional V segments, including TRBV6-2 and TRBV6-3, so those segments were excluded. A further reported finding was that TCR beta sequences accurately predicted the HLA-A and HLA-B alleles for most subjects in the first cohort. Compared with equally common non-associated chains, HLA-associated TCR beta chains in a later analysis were more clonally expanded and had lower generation probabilities. A later genetic analysis associated a missense DCLRE1C variant with V-gene and J-gene trimming of TCR beta chains, and an independent cohort replicated the association.

The library was made by the immunoSEQ multiplex PCR assay. For the multiplex PCR, a mixture combining 60 forward primers for TCR Vbeta segments and 13 reverse primers for TCR Jbeta segments was used. The CDR3 region of rearranged TCR beta genes was amplified from genomic DNA by a multiplex PCR assay. On the Illumina HiSeq System, the amplified TCR beta libraries were sequenced as 87-base-pair reads. On the study's bioinformatics: Across the 666 repertoires, a later analysis counted around 80 million unique TCR beta chains, approximately 10 million of which were shared by at least two donors. Raw reads were error-corrected and collapsed into unique sequences by a nearest-neighbor algorithm in which closely related sequences were merged to remove PCR and sequencing errors. Alignment of CDR3 sequences to IMGT reference sequences was used to assign V, D and J gene segments. Each retained sequence needed at least a six-nucleotide match to both a V gene segment and a J gene segment. Rearrangements were classified as productive when the CDR3 lacked stop codons and remained in frame with V and J, and all other rearrangements were classified as non-productive. CDR3 was defined according to IMGT convention as the region running from the second conserved V-encoded cysteine to the conserved J-encoded phenylalanine. The earlier analysis of about 610 of the donors excluded sequences that lacked an unambiguous match to a single V gene segment. An earlier analysis of a few hundred of the donors called V segments functional above 56.7% productive rearrangements and segregating when the between-donor standard deviation exceeded 5%. To diagnose cytomegalovirus status from the catalog of TCR beta chain sequences, a statistical classification framework was built. V and J gene assignment, in a later analysis, came from comparing TCR nucleotide sequences with IMGT/GENE-DB human TR gene sequences. In a later analysis, CDR3 sequences and most-parsimonious VDJ recombination scenarios were assigned using the TCRdist pipeline. A later analysis defined each TCR beta chain by its CDR3 amino acid sequence plus V-gene family, and excluded reads lacking a unique V-gene family. A later analysis removed roughly 590 highly shared, low-generation-probability nucleotide sequences to deal with suspected cross-contamination and a sequencing artifact. In a later analysis, a clonal expansion index was calculated for each public chain from normalized within-repertoire ranks of inferred template counts. Generation probabilities in a later analysis came from a VDJ recombination model fitted to out-of-frame rearrangements, and those results were checked against IGoR. In a later analysis, hypergeometric tests were used to score TCR-TCR, TCR-HLA and TCR-CMV co-occurrence, with a repertoire-size bias correction applied to TCR pairs. False discovery rates were estimated in a later analysis by permuting HLA or CMV assignments 20 times. A later analysis grouped co-occurring TCRs with DBSCAN, adding TCRdist sequence similarity when clustering within HLA-allele-positive subsets. Repertoires with fewer than 30,000 or more than 120,000 public chains were left out of co-occurrence clustering, as were about five repertoires with anomalous nucleotide sharing. What TCRdb holds here is the immuneACCESS table cut down to in-frame rearrangements. Part of the clones is not present; checked against another copy, under half of the missing clones reflect an unresolved V gene, and the others are unexplained. V and J calls and clone size are as listed in that table; D and trimming were resolved from the DNA. Recorded for this sample are 150,000 to 200,000 clones; about 81% of them occurred a single time. 1.5% to 2% of the sample comes from the top ten.

In regard to this clone: Its antigen remains undetermined. Qualities for individual bases were not recorded, and no much larger clone is one base off.

Taken from the germline V gene (reference sequence), the CDR1 and CDR2 loops are SGHKS and YYEKEE. Inclusive of the bounding cysteine and phenylalanine, the CDR3 is 16 residues long. The DNA shown is the 48-base CDR3, in frame from base 1. Trimming removed 5 bases from V and 3 bases from J; the gene matches leave 13 bases unexplained. The cohort comprised more than 550 healthy bone marrow donors. At the time of sampling, every cohort member was nominally healthy, though immune exposures that went unrecorded were likely present. The donor was CMV seronegative and belonged to the group of 380 or so seronegative cohort members. A peripheral blood sample was collected from each donor, and TCR beta sequencing was performed on peripheral blood mononuclear cells. Genomic DNA was extracted from the blood cell samples with the Qiagen DNeasy Blood Extraction Kit.

The sequence is built from TRBV5-5 and TRBJ1-1; TRBD1 aligns with 7 central bases. This clonotype was obtained from a young man in good health and CMV-seronegative. Sequencing input: PBMCs. The CDR3 region reads CASRGYRGSRDTEAFF. The sequence in DNA is TGTGCCAGCAGGGGATACAGGGGCTCGAGGGACACTGAAGCTTTCTTT. The entire variable domain, with the stretches around the CDR3 drawn from the reference TRBV5-5 and TRBJ1-1 proteins, is DAGVTQSPTHLIKTRGQQVTLRCSPISGHKSVSWYQQVLGQGPQFIFQYYEKEERGRGNFPDRFSARQFPNYSSELNVNALLLGDSALYLCASRGYRGSRDTEAFFGQGTRLTVV.